This T cell receptor (beta chain) was sequenced in a study of cytomegalovirus exposure and HLA in healthy donors. Some clones are missing from TCRdb's copy, which holds only in-frame ones; the method was immunoSEQ multiplex PCR. The sample includes approximately 260,000 clones, about 86% seen only once; the top ten take 0.95% to 1.1%. Germline-derived CDR1 and CDR2 are MGHRA and YSYEKL. This CDR3 has 15 residues. Trimming cost V 0 bases and J 2 bases, with 9 bases left between them. V usage is TRBV4-1 and J usage is TRBJ2-3; D perhaps matches TRBD1 (5 bases). The TCR sequence derives from a woman aged 18-35 years in good health and CMV-seronegative. Sequenced input: PBMCs. The CDR3 reads CASSQEDILTDTQYF. DNA for the CDR3: TGCGCCAGCAGCCAAGAGGACATCCTCACAGATACGCAGTATTTT.